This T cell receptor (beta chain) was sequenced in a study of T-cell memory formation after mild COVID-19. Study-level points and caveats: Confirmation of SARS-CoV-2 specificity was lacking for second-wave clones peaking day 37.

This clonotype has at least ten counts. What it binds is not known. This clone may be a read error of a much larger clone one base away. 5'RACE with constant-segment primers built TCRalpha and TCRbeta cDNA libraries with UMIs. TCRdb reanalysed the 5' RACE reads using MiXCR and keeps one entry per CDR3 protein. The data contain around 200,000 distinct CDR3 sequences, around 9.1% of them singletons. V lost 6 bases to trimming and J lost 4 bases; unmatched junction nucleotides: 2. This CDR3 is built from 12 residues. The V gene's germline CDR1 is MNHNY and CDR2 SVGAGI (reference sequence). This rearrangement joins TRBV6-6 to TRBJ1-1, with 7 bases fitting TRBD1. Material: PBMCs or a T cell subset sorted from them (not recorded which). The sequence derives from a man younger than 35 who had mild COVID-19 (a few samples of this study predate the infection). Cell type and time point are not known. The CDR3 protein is CASSRGGTEAFF. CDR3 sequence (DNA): TGTGCCAGCAGCAGGGGGGGCACTGAAGCTTTCTTT.